The 24 T cell receptor beta chains given below trace back to one sample, sequenced in a study of STAT3 mutations in large granular lymphocyte leukemia. Study observations and caveats: At least one immunodominant TCR beta clonotype appeared in every T-cell large granular lymphocyte leukemia patient.

Produced via immunoSEQ multiplex PCR; TCRdb's table is partial and in-frame only. Of 3,500 to 4,500 clones in the sample, just under 55% were seen once. The antigens of these receptors remain unknown. The sequenced material came from peripheral blood mononuclear cells. All receptors derive from a male patient in his 50s with T-cell large granular lymphocyte leukemia. Some clones in this sample may be carry-over from other donors' samples.

V and J are TRBV19 and TRBJ1-5; D is ambiguous. Germline CDR1 and CDR2: LNHDA and SQIVND (reference sequence). The CDR3 consists of 14 residues. V was clipped by 3 bases and J by 1 base, with 7 bases between them. CDR3 DNA: TGTGCCAGTAGTATGGCACAGAGCAATCAGCCCCAGCATTTT. Protein: CASSMAQSNQPQHF.

J is TRBJ2-1 and V is TRBV5-1; 11 positions agree with TRBD2. Per the germline V gene, CDR1 is SGHRS and CDR2 is YFSETQ. This CDR3 is built from 15 residues. Trimming took 3 bases from V and 5 from J; bases not matched to a gene: 4. The CDR3 is CASSYQTSGDNEQFF. In DNA, the CDR3 is TGCGCCAGCAGCTACCAGACTAGCGGGGACAATGAGCAGTTCTTC.

This clone was detected only a few times. The CDR3 DNA is TGTGCCAGCAGCGTAGGCGGGGCTCAGTACTTC. Translated, it gives CASSVGGAQYF. The chain links TRBV9 to TRBJ2-7; D possibly corresponds to TRBD2 (6 bases). The CDR3 loop spans 11 amino acids. Germline V gene sequence: CDR1 SGDLS, CDR2 YYNGEE. The ends were cut back, 0 bases at V and 10 bases at J, with 8 bases in the middle.

About this clone: One end of the junction is discordant with germline, which a read error may explain. The chain couples TRBV11-2 to TRBJ2-1, with D perhaps being TRBD1 or TRBD2 (5 bases each). Germline loops: CDR1 SGHAT, CDR2 FQNNGV. The CDR3 runs to 15 residues. The CDR3 coding sequence is TGTGCCAGCAGCGTAGAGGGCAGGGAATGGAATGAGCAGTTCTTC. Translation: CASSVEGREWNEQFF.

The V and J genes are TRBV30 and TRBJ2-7; no firm D call. The CDR3 spans 11 residues. The V and J ends lost 2 bases and 4 bases respectively, with 6 bases between them. Germline loops: CDR1 GTSNPN, CDR2 SVGIG (reference sequence). Here the CDR3 reads CAWSWGYEQYF. CDR3 sequence (DNA): TGTGCCTGGAGTTGGGGTTACGAGCAGTACTTC.

The J gene is TRBJ2-6, the V gene TRBV29-1, with a possible D match to TRBD1 (6 bases). Germline loops: CDR1 SQVTM, CDR2 ANQGSEA. The V end lost 5 bases, the J end lost 3 bases, and 14 bases lay between the germline ends. This CDR3 spans 15 amino acids. CDR3 region: CSVRPGAGGANVLTF. The CDR3 DNA is TGCAGCGTTAGACCAGGGGCGGGTGGGGCCAACGTCCTGACTTTC.

This clone was found a few times. The chain employs TRBV6-5 and TRBJ1-1; no definite D call. Germline lookup yields CDR1 MNHEY and CDR2 SVGAGI. V lost 7 bases to trimming and J lost 4 bases, with 13 bases between them. The CDR3 spans 13 residues. The chain's CDR3 is CASNGPLGTEAFF. DNA for the CDR3: TGTGCCAGCAACGGGCCCCTTGGCACTGAAGCTTTCTTT.

This clone was seen only a few times. The chain links TRBV5-1 to TRBJ2-5; 7 bases fit TRBD2. CDR3 length: 15 amino acids. The ends lost 4 bases at V and 1 base at J; junction bases unmatched: 7. The V gene's germline CDR1 is SGHRS and CDR2 YFSETQ. The CDR3 spells CASSTWGGGQETQYF. CDR3 nucleotide sequence: TGCGCCAGCAGCACCTGGGGGGGAGGCCAAGAGACCCAGTACTTC.

The V gene is TRBV18, the J gene TRBJ1-2, with 7 bases lining up with TRBD1. Germline lookup yields CDR1 KGHSH and CDR2 LQKENI. The CDR3 runs to 14 residues. The junction had 4 bases not matched to a gene; V was cut back by 4 bases and J by 2 bases. The chain's CDR3 is CASSLSGQNYGYTF. The CDR3 DNA follows: TGTGCCAGCTCACTCTCGGGACAGAACTATGGCTACACCTTC.

This clone has only a few counts. V is TRBV6-5 and J is TRBJ1-5, with a weak D call TRBD1 (6 bases). CDR1 and CDR2 from the germline V gene are MNHEY and SVGAGI. The length of the CDR3 is 14 residues. Trimming removed 4 bases at V and 4 bases at J, with 11 bases between. The CDR3 DNA sequence: TGTGCCAGCAGTTCCACGGGGGCTAATCAGCCCCAGCATTTT. This translates into CASSSTGANQPQHF.

In this sample, this clone turned up once. The chain is built from TRBV30 and TRBJ1-5; D perhaps matches TRBD1 (5 bases). CDR3 length: 14 residues. V was shortened by 5 bases and J by 6 bases, with 17 bases between the two germline ends. CDR1 is GTSNPN and CDR2 is SVGIG in the germline V gene (reference sequence). Here the CDR3 reads CAWALGGQSQPQHF. Here the CDR3 DNA reads TGTGCCTGGGCCCTTGGGGGTCAGAGTCAGCCCCAGCATTTT.

This chain connects TRBV29-1 to TRBJ2-7; D perhaps matches TRBD1 (6 bases). V shed 7 bases and J shed 5 bases, with 15 bases lying between them. Per germline, CDR1 SQVTM and CDR2 ANQGSEA. This CDR3 has 12 amino acids. The DNA of the CDR3 is TGCAGCGCCAAAGGGGGTTCTCACGAGCAGTACTTC. Protein sequence: CSAKGGSHEQYF.

The chain is built from TRBV7-9 and TRBJ2-7; unclear D gene. Trimming took off 5 bases at V and 5 bases at J, with 7 bases between the two ends. This CDR3 region has 11 residues. CDR1 and CDR2 (germline): SEHNR, FQNEAQ (reference sequence). The CDR3, as DNA: TGTGCCAGCAGCCCTTCCCACGAGCAGTACTTC. This translates into CASSPSHEQYF.

There are a few counts of this clone. The rearrangement uses TRBV19 and TRBJ2-3; TRBD2 aligns across 10 bases. V lost 8 bases to trimming and J lost 2 bases; unmatched junction nucleotides: 4. From germline, CDR1 is LNHDA and CDR2 SQIVND (reference sequence). The CDR3 is 14 residues long. The CDR3, as DNA: TGTGCCAGTTCTAGCGGGAGAATCACAGATACGCAGTATTTT. Protein: CASSSGRITDTQYF.

The chain couples TRBV29-1 to TRBJ2-1; TRBD2 matches at 8 bases. After removal of 7 bases from V and 9 bases from J, the junction contained 17 bases not matched to a gene. Germline assignment: CDR1 SQVTM and CDR2 ANQGSEA. The CDR3 contains 15 residues. In DNA form, the CDR3 reads TGCAGCGCGCAAATGACTAGCGAGGGGGGGAGTGAGCAGTTCTTC. It codes for CSAQMTSEGGSEQFF.

V is TRBV7-8 and J is TRBJ2-1; TRBD2 matches 9 bases. Losses at the gene ends were 5 bases for V and 6 bases for J; bases not matched to a gene: 8. Germline V gives CDR1 SGHVS, CDR2 FQNEAQ. This CDR3 is built from 15 residues. The CDR3 nucleotides are TGTGCCAGCAGCGCGGGACTAGCCGAAATCAATGAGCAGTTCTTC. Amino acids: CASSAGLAEINEQFF. The full variable domain, rest sourced from reference TRBV7-8 and TRBJ2-1, is GAGVSQSPRYKVAKRGQDVALRCDPISGHVSLFWYQQALGQGPEFLTYFQNEAQLDKSGLPSDRFFAERPEGSVSTLKIQRTQQEDSAVYLCASSAGLAEINEQFFGPGTRLTVL.

This clone is medium-sized by share. CDR3 sequence (DNA): TGTGCCAGCTCACCGTTAGCGGGAGTTTCCCACGAGCAGTACTTC. Protein product: CASSPLAGVSHEQYF. The V and J genes are TRBV18 and TRBJ2-7; 9 nucleotides match TRBD2. CDR1 and CDR2 (germline): KGHSH, LQKENI. V gave up 3 bases and J gave up 5 bases; unmatched junction bases: 8. The CDR3 spans 15 residues.

The CDR3 bases are TGCGCCAGCAGCTCCAGCGGGATGGGGACCCAGTACTTC. It codes for CASSSSGMGTQYF. The V and J genes are TRBV5-1 and TRBJ2-5; 7 bases align to TRBD2. The CDR3 is made up of 13 amino acids. Germline loops: CDR1 SGHRS, CDR2 YFSETQ. Trimming at V came to 3 bases and at J to 7 bases, leaving 6 bases not matched to a gene. Full variable domain (outside the CDR3, taken from reference TRBV5-1 and TRBJ2-5): KAGVTQTPRYLIKTRGQQVTLSCSPISGHRSVSWYQQTPGQGLQFLFEYFSETQRNKGNFPGRFSGRQFSNSRSEMNVSTLELGDSALYLCASSSSGMGTQYFGPGTRLLVL.

The table lists this clone with a few counts. This chain joins TRBV6-5 and TRBJ2-5, with D possibly matching TRBD2 (5 bases). CDR1 is MNHEY, CDR2 SVGAGI, per germline. Trimming pared 0 bases from V and 5 bases from J, leaving 13 bases between. The CDR3 spans 15 residues. The CDR3 bases are TGTGCCAGCAGTTACTCTATCGGGGAAGAGGAGACCCAGTACTTC. Protein product: CASSYSIGEEETQYF.

This clone was observed a few times. The gene calls are TRBV30 and TRBJ2-3; D ambiguous. The ends were cut back, 7 bases at V and 4 bases at J, with 18 bases in the middle. Germline CDR1 and CDR2: GTSNPN and SVGIG (reference sequence). CDR3 size: 14 residues. The CDR3 DNA follows: TGTGCCTTCTTCGACGTGTTGGCCCCAGATACGCAGTATTTT. Translation gives CAFFDVLAPDTQYF.

This chain uses TRBV5-4 with TRBJ2-7, with unresolved D. Germline lookup yields CDR1 SGHNT and CDR2 YYREEE (reference sequence). V was cut by 3 bases and J by 0 bases, with 7 bases left in between. The CDR3 extends over 13 amino acids. In DNA, the CDR3 is TGTGCCAGCAGCTCTGGAACCTCCTACGAGCAGTACTTC. Translation gives CASSSGTSYEQYF.

The rearrangement uses TRBV12-5 and TRBJ2-1, with D perhaps assigned TRBD1 or TRBD2 (5 bases each). Germline V CDR1 and CDR2: LGHNT, FRNRAP. The CDR3 has 16 amino acids. Trimming removed 7 bases at V and 5 bases at J, with 21 bases between. The CDR3 DNA is TGTGCTAGTGTCACCACGCCCGGGACGGAGAACAATGAGCAGTTCTTC. Translation gives CASVTTPGTENNEQFF.

This clone is termed medium-sized. This chain connects TRBV6-4 to TRBJ2-5, with D perhaps TRBD1 (5 bases). This CDR3 is built from 13 residues. Germline loops: CDR1 MRHNA, CDR2 SNTAGT. The ends were cut back, 5 bases at V and 7 bases at J, with 14 bases in the middle. The CDR3 loop is CASSQDIRGTQYF. CDR3 sequence (DNA): TGTGCCAGCAGTCAGGACATTCGAGGGACCCAGTACTTC.

Here the CDR3 reads CASSYKRGNEQFF. The CDR3 nucleotides read TGTGCCAGCAGTTATAAGCGAGGGAATGAGCAGTTCTTC. This chain uses TRBV6-5 with TRBJ2-1; weak D call: TRBD2 (5 bases). V dropped 3 bases and J dropped 7 bases, with 10 bases sitting between them. CDR3 length equals 13 residues. Germline CDR1 reads MNHEY; CDR2 reads SVGAGI.